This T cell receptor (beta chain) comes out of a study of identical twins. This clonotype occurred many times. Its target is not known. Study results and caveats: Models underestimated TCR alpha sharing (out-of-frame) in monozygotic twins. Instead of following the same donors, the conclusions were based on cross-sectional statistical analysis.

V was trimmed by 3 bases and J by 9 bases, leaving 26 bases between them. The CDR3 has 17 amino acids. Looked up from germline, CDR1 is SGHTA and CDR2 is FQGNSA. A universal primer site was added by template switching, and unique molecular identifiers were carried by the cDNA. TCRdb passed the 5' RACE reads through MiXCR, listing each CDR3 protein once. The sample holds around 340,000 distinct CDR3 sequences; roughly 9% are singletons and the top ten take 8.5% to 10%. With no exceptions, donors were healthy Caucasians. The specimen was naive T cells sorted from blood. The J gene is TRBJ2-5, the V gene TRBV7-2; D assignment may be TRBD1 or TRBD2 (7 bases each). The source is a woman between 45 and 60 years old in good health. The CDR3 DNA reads TGTGCCAGCAGCTTCTTCCAGACAGGGAGGGGGGCAATGGCCCAGTACTTC. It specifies CASSFFQTGRGAMAQYF.